The text below deals with one T cell receptor beta chain. Its antigen remains undetermined. No much larger clone is present one base from it, and per-base qualities are unavailable. The trim is 1 base for V and 0 bases for J, with a gap of 13 bases between the germline ends. Sequences MNHEY (CDR1) and SMNVEV (CDR2) are obtained from the germline V gene (reference sequence). From cysteine to phenylalanine, the CDR3 is 18 amino acids long. Of the read, only the CDR3 DNA is kept; its 54 bases are in frame from base 1. This sample is drawn from a study of blood T cell repertoires in COVID-19 (dated by TCRdb to 2020 to 2021). Notes on the research overall: Samples from collaborators originated in the United States, Italy and Spain and spanned both the acute and convalescent phases of COVID-19. The material from the prospective study consisted of cDNA or gDNA derived from T cells, B-cell-depleted T cells, or PBMCs. The samples were drawn from two sources: the first 160 participants of the ongoing ImmuneRACE study, and approximately 1,300 subjects contributed by 6 global collaborators. The repertoires were released in a freely available public database intended as a resource for research on the immune response to SARS-CoV-2. Where HLA class I and class II types were available, the types were taken from metadata supplied by the sample provider, not from assay-based typing. The dataset comprised deeply sampled blood TCRbeta repertoires from subjects exposed to, actively infected with, or recovered from COVID-19. Sample metadata almost always included a de-identified subject ID, COVID-19 status, age in years and sex. General study outcomes and caveats: The amount of clinical and demographic metadata varied by source and participant and was provided uncurated.

Participants in the prospective study were enrolled through a virtual design, were aged about 18 to 89 years, and lived in roughly 24 United States geographic areas. In the prospective study, cohorts were assigned on the basis of participant-reported clinical history obtained from a screening survey and a study questionnaire. Recovered participants in ImmuneRACE Cohort 3 were defined by two consecutive negative NP/OP PCR tests, clearance by a healthcare professional, or resolution of symptoms. In the prospective study, whole blood, serum and a nasopharyngeal or oropharyngeal swab were collected from each participant by mobile phlebotomists. Prospective study participants could optionally give additional blood draws and questionnaires over an approximately two-month period. Prospective study blood samples were shipped either frozen or at room temperature before DNA extraction. TCRbeta CDR3 regions were amplified from genomic DNA using the immunoSEQ Assay, a bias-controlled multiplex PCR. On the authors' methods: The number of nucleated cells in each sample was estimated by amplification of reference gene primers within the assay. Sequence reads were collapsed and filtered to measure the absolute abundance of every unique TCRbeta CDR3 rearrangement. For each sample, productive Simpson clonality was calculated as the square root of Simpson's diversity index across productive rearrangements. This is the immuneACCESS table as TCRdb keeps it, with only in-frame sequences that have V and J called. A part of the clones is gone; compared with another copy, unresolved V genes explain less than half, and the rest is unexplained. Clone size and V and J calls were adopted from that table, with D and trimming inferred from the DNA. The sample records approximately 390,000 clones, around nine tenths of which are singletons. Roughly a tenth of the sample rests with the top ten.

This sequence uses TRBV27 and TRBJ2-6, and the D gene may be TRBD1, 5 bases matching. The source of this sequence is a woman aged 45-65 years who had recovered from COVID-19. The specimen was PBMCs or T cells enriched from blood (not recorded which). The nucleotide sequence reads TGTGCCAGCAGTTTATATCAGGGCATGGCCTCTGGGGCCAACGTCCTGACTTTC. Translated, this is CASSLYQGMASGANVLTF.